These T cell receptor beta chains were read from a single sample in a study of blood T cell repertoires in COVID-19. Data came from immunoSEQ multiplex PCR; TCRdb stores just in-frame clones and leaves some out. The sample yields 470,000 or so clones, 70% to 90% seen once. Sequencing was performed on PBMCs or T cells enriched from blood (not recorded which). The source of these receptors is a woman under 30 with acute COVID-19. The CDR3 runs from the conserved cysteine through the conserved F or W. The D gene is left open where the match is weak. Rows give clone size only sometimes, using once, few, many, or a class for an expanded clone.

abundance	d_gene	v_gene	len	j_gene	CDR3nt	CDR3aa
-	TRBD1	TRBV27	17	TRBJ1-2	TGTGCCAGCAGTCGAAGTTCGGTCGTGGAGGGGGCCTATGGCTACACCTTC	CASSRSSVVEGAYGYTF
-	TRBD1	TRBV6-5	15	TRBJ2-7	TGTGCCAGCAGTTACTCGATGGGACAGGGGTACGAGCAGTACTTC	CASSYSMGQGYEQYF
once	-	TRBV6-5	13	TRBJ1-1	TGTGCCAGCAGTTACTCGATTCTTGAGAAAGCTTTCTTT	CASSYSILEKAFF
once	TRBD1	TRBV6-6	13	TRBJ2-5	TGTGCCAGCACCCCGACAGGGGGGGAGACCCAGTACTTC	CASTPTGGETQYF
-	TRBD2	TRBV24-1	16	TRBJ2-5	TGTGCCACCAGTGAACTGACTAGCGGAACCCAAGAGACCCAGTACTTC	CATSELTSGTQETQYF
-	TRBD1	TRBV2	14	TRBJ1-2	TGTGCCAGCATTGGGGACAGCATTAACTATGGCTACACCTTC	CASIGDSINYGYTF
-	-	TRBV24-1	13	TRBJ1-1	TGTGCCACCAGTGAGGGGCCGGCCCTGCCAGCTTTCTTT	CATSEGPALPAFF
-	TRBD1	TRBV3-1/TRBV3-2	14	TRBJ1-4	TGTGCCAGCAGCCACGACAGGGTAGGGGAAAAACTGTTTTTT	CASSHDRVGEKLFF
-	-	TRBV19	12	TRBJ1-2	TGTGCCAGTAGTATTGCAGGGCTGGGCTACACCTTC	CASSIAGLGYTF
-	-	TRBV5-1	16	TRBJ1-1	TGCGCCAGCAGCTTGGCCCCTGCGACTGCGAACACTGAAGCTTTCTTT	CASSLAPATANTEAFF
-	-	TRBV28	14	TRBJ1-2	TGTGCCAGCAGTCGACAGGATATGGGCTATGGCTACACCTTC	CASSRQDMGYGYTF
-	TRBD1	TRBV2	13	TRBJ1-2	TGTGCCAGCAGAACAGGGGGGCACTATGGCTACACCTTC	CASRTGGHYGYTF
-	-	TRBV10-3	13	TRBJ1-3	TGTGCCATAAAGCAGGGTGGACCGGGCACCATATATTTT	CAIKQGGPGTIYF
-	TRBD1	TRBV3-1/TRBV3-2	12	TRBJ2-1	TGTGCCAGCAGACGTACAGGGGGCTGGCAGTTCTTC	CASRRTGGWQFF
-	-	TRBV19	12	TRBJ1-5	TGTGCCGGCGGGATCGGCAATCAGCCCCAGCATTTT	CAGGIGNQPQHF
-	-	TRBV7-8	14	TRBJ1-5	TGTGCCAGCAGCTTAGAGAGTGGCAATCAGCCCCAGCATTTT	CASSLESGNQPQHF
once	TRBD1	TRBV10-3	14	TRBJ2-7	TGTGCCATCAGTGAGTCAAAGACAGGGAACGAGCAGTACTTC	CAISESKTGNEQYF
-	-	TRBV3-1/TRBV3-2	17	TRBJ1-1	TGTGCCAGCAGCCGAAGGGTGGCAGGGGATATCGACACTGAAGCTTTCTTT	CASSRRVAGDIDTEAFF
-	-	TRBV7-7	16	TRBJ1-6	TGTGCTAGCAGCCCTCTCGGAGCGTCAGATAATTCACCCCTCCACTTT	CASSPLGASDNSPLHF
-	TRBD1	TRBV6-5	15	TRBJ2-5	TGTGCCAGCCGCGGGACAGGCGAGAACCCAATGACCCAGTACTTC	CASRGTGENPMTQYF
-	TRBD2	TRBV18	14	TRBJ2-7	TGTGCCAGCTCCAGGACTAGCGGAGCCTACGAGCAGTACTTC	CASSRTSGAYEQYF
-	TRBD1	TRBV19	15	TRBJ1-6	TGTGCCAGTAACCCCCGGACAGGGACGGATTCACCCCTCCACTTT	CASNPRTGTDSPLHF